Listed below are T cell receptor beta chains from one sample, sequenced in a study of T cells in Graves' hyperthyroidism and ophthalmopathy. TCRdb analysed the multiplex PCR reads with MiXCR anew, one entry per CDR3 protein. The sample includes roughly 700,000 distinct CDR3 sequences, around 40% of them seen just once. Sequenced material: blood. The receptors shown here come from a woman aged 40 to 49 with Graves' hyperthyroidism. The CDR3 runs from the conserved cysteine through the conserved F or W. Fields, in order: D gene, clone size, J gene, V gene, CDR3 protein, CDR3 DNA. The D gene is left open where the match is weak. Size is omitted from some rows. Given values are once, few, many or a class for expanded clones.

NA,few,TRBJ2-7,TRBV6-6,CASSTRTNEQYF,TGTGCCAGCAGTACCCGGACTAACGAGCAGTACTTC
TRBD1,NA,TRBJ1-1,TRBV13,CASSFYRQGGNTEAFF,TGTGCCAGCAGCTTTTACCGACAGGGGGGGAACACTGAAGCTTTCTTT
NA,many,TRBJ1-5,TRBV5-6,CASSSTPNQPQHF,TGTGCCAGCAGCTCGACACCGAATCAGCCCCAGCATTTT
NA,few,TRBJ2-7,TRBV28,CASIRRMDYEQYF,TGTGCCAGCATCAGACGGATGGACTACGAGCAGTACTTC
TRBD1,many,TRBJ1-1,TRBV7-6,CASSPWDRGPNTEAFF,TGTGCCAGCAGCCCTTGGGACAGGGGACCGAACACTGAAGCTTTCTTT
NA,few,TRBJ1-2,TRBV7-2,CASSSGLPNYGYTF,TGTGCCAGCAGTTCGGGACTCCCGAACTATGGCTACACCTTC
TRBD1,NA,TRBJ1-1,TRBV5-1,CASSDMPTGGGTEAFF,TGCGCCAGCAGCGATATGCCGACAGGGGGCGGCACTGAAGCTTTCTTT
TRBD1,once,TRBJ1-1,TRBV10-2,CASRDRGVAEAFF,TGCGCCAGCAGGGACAGGGGAGTCGCTGAAGCTTTCTTT
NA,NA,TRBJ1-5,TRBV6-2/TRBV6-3,CASSDRPLGSNQPQHF,TGTGCCAGCAGTGACAGGCCCCTCGGTAGCAATCAGCCCCAGCATTTT
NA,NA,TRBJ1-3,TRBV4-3,CASSQIGADSGNTIYF,TGCGCCAGCAGCCAGATCGGGGCAGACTCTGGAAACACCATATATTTT
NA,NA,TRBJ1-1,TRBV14,CASSHSGRPNTEAFF,TGTGCCAGCAGCCATTCGGGCAGACCGAACACTGAAGCTTTCTTT
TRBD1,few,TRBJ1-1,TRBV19,CASSIPLDRGWNTEAFF,TGTGCCAGTAGTATCCCTCTGGACAGGGGTTGGAACACTGAAGCTTTCTTT
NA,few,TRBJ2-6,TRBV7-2,CAISPRRGANVLTF,TGTGCCATCAGCCCCCGGCGAGGGGCCAACGTCCTGACTTTC
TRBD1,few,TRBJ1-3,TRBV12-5,CASVGDSTGGNTIYF,TGTGCTAGTGTGGGAGATTCGACAGGGGGAAACACCATATATTTT
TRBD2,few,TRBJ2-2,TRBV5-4,CASSPGGLDTGELFF,TGTGCCAGCAGCCCGGGGGGACTAGACACCGGGGAGCTGTTTTTT
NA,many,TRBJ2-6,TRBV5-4,CASSLGLTRAGANVLTF,TGTGCCAGCAGCTTGGGCCTGACCCGGGCTGGGGCCAACGTCCTGACTTTC
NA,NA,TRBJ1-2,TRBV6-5,CASLSPSGVGYTF,TGTGCCAGCCTCTCCCCGTCGGGGGTAGGCTACACCTTC
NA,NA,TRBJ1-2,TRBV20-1,CSAPGQAINYGYTF,TGCAGTGCTCCTGGACAAGCCATAAACTATGGCTACACCTTC
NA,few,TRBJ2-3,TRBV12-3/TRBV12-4,CASFADTQYF,TGTGCCAGCTTCGCAGATACGCAGTATTTT
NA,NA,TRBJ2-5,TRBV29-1,CSVEQGRETQYF,TGCAGCGTTGAGCAGGGGCGGGAGACCCAGTACTTC
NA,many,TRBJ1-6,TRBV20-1,CSAKRDSPLHF,TGCAGTGCTAAAAGGGATTCACCCCTCCACTTT
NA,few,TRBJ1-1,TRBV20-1,CSARSTTGNTEAFF,TGCAGTGCTAGATCGACTACAGGCAACACTGAAGCTTTCTTT
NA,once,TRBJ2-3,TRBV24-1,CATSAWGTSTDTQYF,TGTGCCACCAGTGCTTGGGGAACTAGCACAGATACGCAGTATTTT
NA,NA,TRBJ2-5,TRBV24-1,CASSYRDRLRETQYF,TGTGCCAGCAGTTACCGGGACCGACTACGGGAGACCCAGTACTTC
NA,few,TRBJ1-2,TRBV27,CASSHRVF,TGTGCCAGCAGTCACAGGGTCTTC
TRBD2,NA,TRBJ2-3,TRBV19,CASSKAGVSTDTQYF,TGTGCCAGTAGTAAAGCGGGAGTCTCCACAGATACGCAGTATTTT
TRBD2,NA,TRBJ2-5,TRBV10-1,CASSYLAGREETQYF,TGTGCCAGCAGTTACCTAGCGGGTCGTGAAGAGACCCAGTACTTC
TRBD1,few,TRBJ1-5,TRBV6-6,CASGTGYRPQHF,TGTGCCAGCGGGACAGGGTATCGGCCCCAGCATTTT
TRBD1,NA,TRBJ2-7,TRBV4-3,CASSQDTAGGEQYF,TGCGCCAGCAGCCAAGATACGGCAGGGGGTGAGCAGTACTTC
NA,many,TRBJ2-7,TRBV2,CASSDGLRPYEQYF,TGTGCCAGCAGTGATGGGTTGCGGCCCTACGAGCAGTACTTC
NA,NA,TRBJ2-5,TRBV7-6,CAADGRRETQYF,TGTGCCGCGGACGGCAGGAGAGAGACCCAGTACTTC
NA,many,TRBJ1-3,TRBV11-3,CASSLGAKSTIYF,TGTGCCAGCAGCTTGGGGGCCAAAAGCACCATATATTTT
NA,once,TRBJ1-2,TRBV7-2,CASSQVRGTTGGYTF,TGTGCCAGCAGCCAAGTCCGCGGGACAACGGGGGGCTACACCTTC
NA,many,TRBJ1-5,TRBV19,CASSTPMDSRDQPQHF,TGTGCCAGTAGTACGCCAATGGACAGCCGCGATCAGCCCCAGCATTTT
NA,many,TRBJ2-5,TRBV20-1,CSARGRPTKVETQYF,TGCAGTGCTAGAGGTAGACCTACGAAGGTGGAGACCCAGTACTTC
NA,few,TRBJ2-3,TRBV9,CASSGRGGVMGTDTQYF,TGTGCCAGCAGCGGACGAGGAGGGGTGATGGGCACAGATACGCAGTATTTT
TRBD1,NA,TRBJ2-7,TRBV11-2,CASSYRGTGGGYEQYF,TGTGCCAGCAGCTACCGGGGAACAGGGGGAGGCTACGAGCAGTACTTC
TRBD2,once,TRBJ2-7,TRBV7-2,CAISSGGYSNYEQYF,TGTGCCATCTCCAGCGGGGGTTACTCCAACTACGAGCAGTACTTC
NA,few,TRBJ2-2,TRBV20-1,CSAVENTGELFF,TGCAGTGCTGTAGAGAACACCGGGGAGCTGTTTTTT
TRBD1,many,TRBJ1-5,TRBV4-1,CASSQDDRDNQPQHF,TGCGCCAGCAGCCAAGATGACAGGGACAATCAGCCCCAGCATTTT
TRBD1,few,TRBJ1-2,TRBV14,CASSLYRGGDYNYGYTF,TGTGCCAGCAGCCTATACAGGGGAGGGGATTATAACTATGGCTACACCTTC
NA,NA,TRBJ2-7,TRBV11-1,CASRGPGDEQYF,TGTGCCAGCAGAGGGCCCGGGGACGAGCAGTACTTC
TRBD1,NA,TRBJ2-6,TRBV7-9,CASSPQPIDRAGANVLTF,TGCGCCAGCAGCCCACAACCTATCGACAGGGCTGGGGCCAACGTCCTGACTTTC
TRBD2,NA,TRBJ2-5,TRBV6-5,CASTARGVSKTQYF,TGTGCCAGCACCGCCCGGGGGGTTTCGAAGACCCAGTACTTC
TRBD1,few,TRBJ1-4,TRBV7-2,CASSFPGTGNEKLFF,TGTGCCAGCAGCTTCCCCGGGACAGGGAATGAAAAACTGTTTTTT
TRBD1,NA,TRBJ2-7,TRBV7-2,CASSFRQGHEQYF,TGTGCCAGCAGCTTCAGACAGGGCCACGAGCAGTACTTC
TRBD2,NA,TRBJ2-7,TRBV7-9,CASSSGGRNYEQYF,TGTGCCAGCAGCTCGGGGGGAAGGAACTACGAGCAGTACTTC
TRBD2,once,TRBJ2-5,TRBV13,CVSSLTVGTSGGNQETQYF,TGTGTCAGCAGCTTAACGGTAGGGACTAGCGGGGGGAACCAAGAGACCCAGTACTTC
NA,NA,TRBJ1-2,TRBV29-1,CSVAFAFRDTGIYGYTF,TGCAGCGTTGCTTTCGCGTTTCGGGACACGGGAATCTATGGCTACACCTTC
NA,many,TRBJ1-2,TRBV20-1,CSASGREDSYGYTF,TGCAGTGCTAGCGGCAGGGAGGATTCCTATGGCTACACCTTC
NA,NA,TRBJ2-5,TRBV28,CASKGWEKETQYF,TGTGCCAGCAAGGGCTGGGAAAAAGAGACCCAGTACTTC
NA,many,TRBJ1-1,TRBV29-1,CSVGIGRTEAFF,TGCAGCGTTGGTATAGGGCGCACTGAAGCTTTCTTT
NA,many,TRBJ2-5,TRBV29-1,CSVTVLESLETQYF,TGCAGCGTTACGGTCCTAGAGTCGCTAGAGACCCAGTACTTC
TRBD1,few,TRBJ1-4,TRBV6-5,CASTSTGTGKSKLFF,TGTGCCAGCACCTCAACCGGGACAGGGAAGTCAAAACTGTTTTTT
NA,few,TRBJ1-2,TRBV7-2,CASSNDRTRDYGYTF,TGTGCCAGCAGCAATGACAGGACCAGGGACTATGGCTACACCTTC